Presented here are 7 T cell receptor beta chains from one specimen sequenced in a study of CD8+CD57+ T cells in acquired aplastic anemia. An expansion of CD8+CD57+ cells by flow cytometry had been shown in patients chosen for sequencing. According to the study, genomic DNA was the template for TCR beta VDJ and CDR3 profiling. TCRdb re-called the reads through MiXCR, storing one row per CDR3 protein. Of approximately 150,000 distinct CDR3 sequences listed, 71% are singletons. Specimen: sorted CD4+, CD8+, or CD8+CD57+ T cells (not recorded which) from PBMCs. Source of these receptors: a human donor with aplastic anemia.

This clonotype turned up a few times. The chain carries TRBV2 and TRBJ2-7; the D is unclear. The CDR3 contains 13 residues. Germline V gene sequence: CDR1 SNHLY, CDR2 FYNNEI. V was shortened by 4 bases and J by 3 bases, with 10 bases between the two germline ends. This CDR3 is CASSVRQFYEQYF. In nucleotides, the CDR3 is TGTGCCAGCAGTGTAAGGCAGTTCTACGAGCAGTACTTC.

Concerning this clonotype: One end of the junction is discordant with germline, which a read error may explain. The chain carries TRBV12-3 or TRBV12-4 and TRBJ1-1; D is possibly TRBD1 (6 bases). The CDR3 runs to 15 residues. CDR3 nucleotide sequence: TGTGCCAGCACCCTGGGGGGCAGCATGAACGCTGAAGCTTTCTTT. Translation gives CASTLGGSMNAEAFF.

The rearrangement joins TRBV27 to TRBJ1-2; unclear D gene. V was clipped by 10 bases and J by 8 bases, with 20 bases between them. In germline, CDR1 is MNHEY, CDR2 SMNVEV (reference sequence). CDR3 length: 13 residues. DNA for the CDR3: TGTGCCATCAGCAGCGGTCCTGAAGGGGGCTACACCTTC. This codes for CAISSGPEGGYTF.

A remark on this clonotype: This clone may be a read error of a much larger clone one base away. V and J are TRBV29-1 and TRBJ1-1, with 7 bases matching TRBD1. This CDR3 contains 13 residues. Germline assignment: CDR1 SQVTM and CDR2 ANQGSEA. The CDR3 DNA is TGCGGCGTTGGGGGACAGATGAACACTGAAGCTTTCTTT. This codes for CGVGGQMNTEAFF.

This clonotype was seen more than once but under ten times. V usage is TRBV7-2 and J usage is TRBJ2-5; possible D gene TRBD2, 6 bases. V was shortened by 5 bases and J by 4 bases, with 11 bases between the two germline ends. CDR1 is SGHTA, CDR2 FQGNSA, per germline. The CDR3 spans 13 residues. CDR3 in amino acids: CASSARDRETQYF. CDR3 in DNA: TGTGCCAGCAGCGCGCGGGATAGAGAGACCCAGTACTTC.

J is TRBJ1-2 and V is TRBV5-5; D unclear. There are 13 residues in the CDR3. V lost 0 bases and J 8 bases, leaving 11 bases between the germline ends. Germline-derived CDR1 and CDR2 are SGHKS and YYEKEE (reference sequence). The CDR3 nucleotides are TGTGCCAGCAGCTTGGATACGGCTAGGGGCTACACCTTC. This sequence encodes CASSLDTARGYTF.

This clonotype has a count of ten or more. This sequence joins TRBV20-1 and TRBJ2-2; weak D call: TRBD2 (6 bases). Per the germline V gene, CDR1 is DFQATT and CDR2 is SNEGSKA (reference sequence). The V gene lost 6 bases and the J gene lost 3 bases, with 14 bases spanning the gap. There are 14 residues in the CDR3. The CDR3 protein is CSAPGSGDTGELFF. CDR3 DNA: TGCAGTGCCCCAGGGTCGGGAGACACCGGGGAGCTGTTTTTT.